Shown below are 24 T cell receptor beta chains from a single sample sequenced in a study of blood T cell repertoires in COVID-19. The assay was immunoSEQ multiplex PCR, and TCRdb's table has in-frame clones only and misses some. The data show about 150,000 clones, about 90% seen once. The specimen was peripheral blood. These receptors were collected from a man aged 45-60 years with acute or convalescent COVID-19.

The chain has TRBV14 and TRBJ1-1; D gene uncertain. Germline V lookup: CDR1 SGHDN, CDR2 FVKESK. CDR3 length equals 12 residues. Trimming removed 4 bases at V and 6 bases at J, with 9 bases between. CDR3 protein: CASSRTRAEAFF. CDR3 DNA sequence: TGTGCCAGCAGCCGTACGAGGGCTGAAGCTTTCTTT.

The chain carries TRBV6-4 and TRBJ2-3; D is uncertain. This CDR3 has 14 amino acids. Trimming removed 3 bases at V and 0 bases at J, with 7 bases between. Germline V CDR1 and CDR2: MRHNA, SNTAGT. The CDR3 DNA follows: TGTGCCAGCAGTGAGAGAGCTAGCACAGATACGCAGTATTTT. Translated, it gives CASSERASTDTQYF.

The chain combines TRBV3-1 (or the pseudogene TRBV3-2) with TRBJ1-1; D gene uncertain. This CDR3 is 15 amino acids long. Germline values: CDR1 LGHDT, CDR2 YNNKEL (reference sequence). V lost 0 bases, J lost 3 bases, and 11 bases lay in between. The CDR3 reads CASSQDRSGYTEAFF. The DNA for the CDR3 is TGTGCCAGCAGCCAAGATAGATCGGGGTACACTGAAGCTTTCTTT.

The genes are TRBV28 and TRBJ1-3; 8 nucleotides line up with TRBD1. V shed 8 bases, J shed 0 bases, and the junction held 9 bases outside the gene matches. Germline CDR1 reads MDHEN; CDR2 reads SYDVKM. This CDR3 comprises 16 residues. Written as DNA, the CDR3 is TGTGCCAGCCGAGGACAGGGCCGTAGCTCTGGAAACACCATATATTTT. Its protein product is CASRGQGRSSGNTIYF.

The chain uses TRBV28 and TRBJ2-7, with a weak D call TRBD1 (6 bases). Germline V gene lookup returns CDR1 MDHEN and CDR2 SYDVKM. This CDR3 is 17 amino acids long. V lost 3 bases and J 4 bases, leaving 22 bases between the germline ends. The CDR3 nucleotides read TGTGCCAGCAGTTTTACAGGGCGGGCCTTGGGGGCGTACGAGCAGTACTTC. Its protein is CASSFTGRALGAYEQYF.

This rearrangement joins TRBV11-3 to TRBJ2-1; 8 nucleotides line up with TRBD1. V lost 8 bases, J lost 4 bases, and 10 bases stayed unmatched. The germline V gene has CDR1 SGHNT and CDR2 YENEEA. CDR3 length: 15 residues. The CDR3 sequence: CASALGQGGYNEQFF. Here the CDR3 DNA reads TGTGCCAGCGCCCTCGGACAGGGCGGGTACAATGAGCAGTTCTTC.

The DNA for the CDR3 is TGTGCCATCGGGCCGGCGAACACCGGGGAGCTGTTTTTT. This encodes CAIGPANTGELFF. The chain recombines TRBV10-3 with TRBJ2-2; no clear D gene. Germline V gene lookup returns CDR1 ENHRY and CDR2 SYGVKD. The V end lost 8 bases, the J end lost 0 bases, and 7 bases lay between the germline ends. This CDR3 is built from 13 residues.

This chain joins TRBV6-5 and TRBJ2-7; D remains ambiguous. Germline CDR1 reads MNHEY; CDR2 reads SVGAGI. The CDR3 sequence is 15 residues long. V was clipped by 0 bases and J by 1 base, with 10 bases between them. In nucleotides, the CDR3 is TGTGCCAGCAGTTACTCGTATGACGGGTCCTACGAGCAGTACGTC. Protein product: CASSYSYDGSYEQYV.

The V call is TRBV4-2, the J call TRBJ2-2; perhaps TRBD2 as D (5 bases). From germline, CDR1 is LGHNA and CDR2 YNFKEQ. This CDR3 is built from 15 residues. V lost 1 base and J 8 bases, leaving 14 bases between the germline ends. DNA for the CDR3: TGTGCCAGCAGCCAAGCGAAGAGGGTGATGGGGGAGCTGTTTTTT. It codes for CASSQAKRVMGELFF.

The chain combines TRBV18 with TRBJ1-3, with unresolved D. The CDR3 is made up of 13 amino acids. Between the trimmed V and J ends, which lost 8 bases and 4 bases, there was a span of 12 bases. Germline V gene lookup returns CDR1 KGHSH and CDR2 LQKENI. This chain's CDR3 is CASTFSFGNTIYF. In nucleotides, the CDR3 is TGTGCCAGCACCTTCAGTTTCGGAAACACCATATATTTT.

This clone has a single count. V and J are TRBV15 and TRBJ1-5; possible D gene TRBD1, 6 bases. The CDR3 covers 15 residues. CDR1 and CDR2 (germline): LNHNV, YYDKDF (reference sequence). The ends were cut back, 0 bases at V and 6 bases at J, with 12 bases in the middle. CDR3 region: CATSRDGGAGQPQHF. The CDR3 region has the DNA TGTGCCACCAGCAGAGATGGGGGGGCAGGTCAGCCCCAGCATTTT.

This chain links TRBV28 with TRBJ2-5, with D maybe TRBD1 (6 bases). CDR3 length equals 12 residues. Looked up from germline, CDR1 is MDHEN and CDR2 is SYDVKM. Trimming stripped 10 bases from V and 1 base from J, with 10 bases between. Here the CDR3 DNA reads TGTGCCACCCGACAGGCCCAAGAGACCCAGTACTTC. Amino acid sequence: CATRQAQETQYF.

The rearrangement joins TRBV27 to TRBJ1-1; D is unclear. Per the germline V gene, CDR1 is MNHEY and CDR2 is SMNVEV (reference sequence). The CDR3 extends over 13 amino acids. V was pared by 3 bases and J by 2 bases, with 7 bases between. The CDR3 spells CASSFNSNTEAFF. CDR3 nucleotides: TGTGCCAGCAGTTTCAATAGTAACACTGAAGCTTTCTTT.

The CDR3 is CASSEGEGVEPQHF. Here the CDR3 DNA reads TGTGCCAGCAGTGAAGGAGAGGGGGTTGAGCCCCAGCATTTT. The chain couples TRBV2 to TRBJ1-5, with a tentative D call TRBD1 (6 bases). Trimming removed 1 base from V and 8 bases from J, with 12 bases in between. The CDR3 extends over 14 amino acids. CDR1 and CDR2 from the germline V gene are SNHLY and FYNNEI.

The J gene is TRBJ1-3, the V gene TRBV3-1 (or the pseudogene TRBV3-2); tentative D call: TRBD1 (6 bases). The CDR3 loop spans 18 amino acids. Germline V lookup: CDR1 LGHDT, CDR2 YNNKEL (reference sequence). V gave up 5 bases and J gave up 0 bases, with 20 bases separating them. The CDR3 DNA sequence: TGTGCCAGCAGCAAAGCAGCCGTTACAGGGACCTCTGGAAACACCATATATTTT. The encoded protein is CASSKAAVTGTSGNTIYF.

A single count supports this clone. V gene TRBV28 combines with J gene TRBJ1-1; D call uncertain. Trimming took 5 bases from V and 4 from J, leaving 8 bases between them. There are 12 residues in the CDR3. Germline V lookup: CDR1 MDHEN, CDR2 SYDVKM. For the CDR3, the DNA is TGTGCCAGCAGTCCCCCGGTCACTGAAGCTTTCTTT. This encodes CASSPPVTEAFF.

This chain links TRBV5-6 with TRBJ1-5; unclear D gene. V was cut by 3 bases and J by 5 bases, with 6 bases left in between. Germline values: CDR1 SGHDT, CDR2 YYEEEE. The CDR3 spans 12 residues. The CDR3 reads CASSSEHQPQHF. In DNA form, the CDR3 reads TGTGCCAGCAGCTCGGAGCATCAGCCCCAGCATTTT.

The rearrangement joins TRBV13 to TRBJ2-3; tentative D call: TRBD1 (5 bases). Trimming removed 5 bases from V and 2 bases from J, with 11 bases in between. Germline CDR1 PRHDT, CDR2 FYEKMQ (reference sequence). This CDR3 is built from 14 residues. The CDR3 sequence: CASSRRTTTDTQYF. The CDR3 coding sequence is TGTGCCAGCAGCAGACGGACAACCACAGATACGCAGTATTTT. Together with reference TRBV13 and TRBJ2-3, the CDR3 gives the full variable domain: AAGVIQSPRHLIKEKRETATLKCYPIPRHDTVYWYQQGPGQDPQFLISFYEKMQSDKGSIPDRFSAQQFSDYHSELNMSSLELGDSALYFCASSRRTTTDTQYFGPGTRLTVL.

The chain combines TRBV7-2 with TRBJ1-1; 8 bases align to TRBD1. V dropped 7 bases and J dropped 0; count of bases not matched to a gene: 13. The CDR3 runs 17 residues. CDR1 SGHTA and CDR2 FQGNSA come from the germline V gene. For the CDR3, the DNA is TGTGCCAGCACCTTCTCGGGCAGGGGGCGGGTGAACACTGAAGCTTTCTTT. It yields the protein CASTFSGRGRVNTEAFF.

This clone was observed a single time. The chain employs TRBV28 and TRBJ2-1; 7 nucleotides align to TRBD1. In germline, CDR1 is MDHEN, CDR2 SYDVKM. Trimming removed 6 bases from V and 0 bases from J; junction bases left unmatched: 5. CDR3 length: 15 residues. CDR3 residues: CASRTGTVSYNEQFF. The CDR3, as DNA: TGTGCCAGCAGGACCGGGACAGTCTCCTACAATGAGCAGTTCTTC.

V gene TRBV10-3 combines with J gene TRBJ1-3, with a tentative D call TRBD1 (6 bases). The germline V and J ends were trimmed by 6 bases and 0 bases, with 12 bases remaining between them. Germline V gives CDR1 ENHRY, CDR2 SYGVKD. CDR3 length: 15 amino acids. Written as DNA, the CDR3 is TGTGCCATCAGCTTGGACAGAAACTCTGGAAACACCATATATTTT. Its translation is CAISLDRNSGNTIYF.

The chain combines TRBV27 with TRBJ2-1; 7 positions match TRBD1. The germline V gene encodes CDR1 MNHEY and CDR2 SMNVEV (reference sequence). Unmatched junction bases numbered 6, after V lost 7 bases and J lost 0 bases. The CDR3 length is 15 residues. CDR3 nucleotides: TGTGCCAGCACCTTAGGGACAGACTCCTACAATGAGCAGTTCTTC. It translates to CASTLGTDSYNEQFF.

The V call is TRBV6-5, the J call TRBJ2-3; D is ambiguous. Trimming shortened V by 8 bases and J by 0 bases, and 9 bases separated the two germline ends. Germline V gives CDR1 MNHEY, CDR2 SVGAGI. This CDR3 region has 13 residues. The CDR3 here is CASWSESTDTQYF. The CDR3 nucleotides read TGTGCCAGCTGGAGCGAGAGCACAGATACGCAGTATTTT.

This clone was seen once. The CDR3, as DNA: TGTGCCAGCAGCGTAGGACCCCCTGGCAGGGGGCCAACTGAAGCTTTCTTT. Translating gives CASSVGPPGRGPTEAFF. The gene calls are TRBV9 and TRBJ1-1, with 8 positions matching TRBD1. The CDR3 contains 17 residues. The V and J ends lost 0 bases and 5 bases, in that order; junction bases with no gene match: 12. Germline assignment: CDR1 SGDLS and CDR2 YYNGEE.